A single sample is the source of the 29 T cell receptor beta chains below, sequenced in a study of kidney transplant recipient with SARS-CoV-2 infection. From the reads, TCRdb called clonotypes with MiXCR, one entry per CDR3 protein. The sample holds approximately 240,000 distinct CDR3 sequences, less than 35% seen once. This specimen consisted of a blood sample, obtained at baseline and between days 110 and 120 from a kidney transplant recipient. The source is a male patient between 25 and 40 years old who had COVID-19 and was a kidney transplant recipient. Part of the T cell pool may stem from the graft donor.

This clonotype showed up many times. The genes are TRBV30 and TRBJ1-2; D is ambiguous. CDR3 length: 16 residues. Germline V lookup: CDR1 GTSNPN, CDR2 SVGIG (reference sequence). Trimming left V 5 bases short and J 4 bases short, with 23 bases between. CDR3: CAWFSMRYRKTYGYTF. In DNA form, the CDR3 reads TGTGCCTGGTTCTCTATGCGTTATAGAAAGACCTATGGCTACACCTTC.

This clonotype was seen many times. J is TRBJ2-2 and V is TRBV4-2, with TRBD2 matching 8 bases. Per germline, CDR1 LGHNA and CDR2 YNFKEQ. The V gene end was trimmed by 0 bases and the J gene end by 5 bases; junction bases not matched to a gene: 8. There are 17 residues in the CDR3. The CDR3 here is CASSQDWSAGVTGELFF. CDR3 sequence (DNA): TGTGCCAGCAGCCAAGATTGGTCAGCGGGAGTTACCGGGGAGCTGTTTTTT.

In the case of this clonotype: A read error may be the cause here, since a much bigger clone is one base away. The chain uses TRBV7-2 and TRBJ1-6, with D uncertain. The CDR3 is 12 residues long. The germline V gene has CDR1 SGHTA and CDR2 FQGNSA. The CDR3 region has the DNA TGTGCCAGCGGCTTAGCCGGCTCACCCCTCCACTTT. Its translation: CASGLAGSPLHF.

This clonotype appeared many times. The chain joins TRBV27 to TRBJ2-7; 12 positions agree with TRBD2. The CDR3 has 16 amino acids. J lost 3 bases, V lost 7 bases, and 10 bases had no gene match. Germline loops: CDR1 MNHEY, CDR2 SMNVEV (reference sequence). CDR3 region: CASKFSRTSGIYEQYF. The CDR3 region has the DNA TGTGCCAGCAAATTCTCTCGGACTAGCGGGATCTACGAGCAGTACTTC.

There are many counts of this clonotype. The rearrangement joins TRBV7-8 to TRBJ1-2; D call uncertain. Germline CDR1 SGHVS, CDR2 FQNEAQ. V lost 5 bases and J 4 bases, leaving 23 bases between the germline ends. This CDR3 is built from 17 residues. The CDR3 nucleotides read TGTGCCAGCAGCACTTTTAGGTTTACCCGAAAGACCTATGGCTACACCTTC. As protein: CASSTFRFTRKTYGYTF.

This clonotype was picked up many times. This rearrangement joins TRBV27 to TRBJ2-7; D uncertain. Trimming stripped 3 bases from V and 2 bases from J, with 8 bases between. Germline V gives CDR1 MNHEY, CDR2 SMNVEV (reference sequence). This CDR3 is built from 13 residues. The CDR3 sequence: CASSFTRPYEQYF. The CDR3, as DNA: TGTGCCAGCAGTTTCACAAGGCCCTACGAGCAGTACTTC.

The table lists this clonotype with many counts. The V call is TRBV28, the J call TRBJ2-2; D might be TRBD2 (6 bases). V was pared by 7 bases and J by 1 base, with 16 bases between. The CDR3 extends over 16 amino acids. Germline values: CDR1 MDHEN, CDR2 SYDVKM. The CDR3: CASNHQRAGNTGELFF. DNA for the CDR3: TGTGCCAGCAACCATCAGCGGGCAGGGAACACCGGGGAGCTGTTTTTT.

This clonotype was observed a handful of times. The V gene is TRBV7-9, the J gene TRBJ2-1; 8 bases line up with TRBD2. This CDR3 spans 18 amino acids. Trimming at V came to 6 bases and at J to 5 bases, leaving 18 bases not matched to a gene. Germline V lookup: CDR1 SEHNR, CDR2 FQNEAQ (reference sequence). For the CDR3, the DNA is TGTGCCAGCAGGCGATATATTGGGACTAGTGGCGGGGACAATGAGCAGTTCTTC. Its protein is CASRRYIGTSGGDNEQFF.

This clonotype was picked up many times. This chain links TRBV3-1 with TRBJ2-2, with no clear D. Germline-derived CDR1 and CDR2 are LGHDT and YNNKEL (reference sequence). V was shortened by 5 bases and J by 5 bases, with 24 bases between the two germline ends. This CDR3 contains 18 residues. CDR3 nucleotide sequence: TGTGCCAGCAGCGACCGATTTCCCATTTCAGGCTTGACCGGGGAGCTGTTTTTT. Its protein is CASSDRFPISGLTGELFF.

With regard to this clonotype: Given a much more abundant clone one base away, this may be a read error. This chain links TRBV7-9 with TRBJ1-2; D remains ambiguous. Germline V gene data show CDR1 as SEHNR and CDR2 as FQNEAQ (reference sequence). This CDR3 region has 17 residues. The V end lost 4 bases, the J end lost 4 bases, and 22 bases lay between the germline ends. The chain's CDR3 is CASSYQGYHGKTYGYTF. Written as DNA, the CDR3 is TGTGCCAGCAGCTATCAAGGATACCATGGAAAGACCTATGGCTACACCTTC.

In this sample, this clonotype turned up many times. CDR3 nucleotides: TGTGCCAGCAGCTTGTGGGACAGGGCTGGGCATGAGCAGTTCTTC. Encoded protein: CASSLWDRAGHEQFF. V and J are TRBV11-2 and TRBJ2-1; 9 bases are shared with TRBD1. Germline V gene lookup returns CDR1 SGHAT and CDR2 FQNNGV. The junction had 8 bases not matched to a gene; V was cut back by 3 bases and J by 8 bases. CDR3 length: 15 amino acids.

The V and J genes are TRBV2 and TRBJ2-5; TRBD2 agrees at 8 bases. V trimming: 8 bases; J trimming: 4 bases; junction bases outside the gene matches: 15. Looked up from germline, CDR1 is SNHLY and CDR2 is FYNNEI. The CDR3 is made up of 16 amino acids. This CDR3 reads CASGSSGPAGVETQYF. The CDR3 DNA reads TGTGCCAGCGGTTCTAGCGGGCCAGCCGGGGTAGAGACCCAGTACTTC.

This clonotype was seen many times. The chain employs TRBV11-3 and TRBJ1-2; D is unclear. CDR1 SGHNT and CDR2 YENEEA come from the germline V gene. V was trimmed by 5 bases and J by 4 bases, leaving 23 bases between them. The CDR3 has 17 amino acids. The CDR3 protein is CASSLYDDLGKTYGYTF. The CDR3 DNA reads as TGTGCCAGCAGCCTGTACGACGATCTCGGAAAGACCTATGGCTACACCTTC.

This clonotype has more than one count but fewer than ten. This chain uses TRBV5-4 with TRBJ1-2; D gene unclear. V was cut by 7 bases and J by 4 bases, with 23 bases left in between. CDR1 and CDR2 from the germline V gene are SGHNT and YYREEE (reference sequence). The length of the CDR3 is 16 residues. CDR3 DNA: TGTGCCAGCCATCGTCTCGTACCAGGAAAGACCTATGGCTACACCTTC. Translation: CASHRLVPGKTYGYTF.

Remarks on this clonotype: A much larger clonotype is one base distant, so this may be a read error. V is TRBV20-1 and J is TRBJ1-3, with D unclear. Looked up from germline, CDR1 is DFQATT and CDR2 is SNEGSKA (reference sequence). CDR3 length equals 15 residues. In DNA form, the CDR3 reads TGCAGTGCTAGTAATGCCCGACTCTCTGGAAACACCATACATTTT. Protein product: CSASNARLSGNTIHF.

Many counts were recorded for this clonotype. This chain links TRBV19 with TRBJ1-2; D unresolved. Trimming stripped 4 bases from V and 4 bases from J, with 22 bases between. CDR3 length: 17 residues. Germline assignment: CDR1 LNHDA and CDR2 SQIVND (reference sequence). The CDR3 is CASSTGETNRKTYGYTF. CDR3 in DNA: TGTGCCAGTAGTACCGGAGAGACAAATCGAAAGACCTATGGCTACACCTTC.

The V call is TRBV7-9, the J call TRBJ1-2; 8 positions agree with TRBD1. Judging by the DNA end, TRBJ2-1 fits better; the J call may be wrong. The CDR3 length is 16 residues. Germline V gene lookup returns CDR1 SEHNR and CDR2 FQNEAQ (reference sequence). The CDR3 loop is CASSFARTGKSDEQFF. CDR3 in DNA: TGTGCCAGCAGCTTCGCTCGGACAGGGAAAAGCGATGAGCAGTTCTTC.

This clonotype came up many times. CDR3 amino acids: CSARGLAGIQETQYF. The CDR3 coding sequence is TGCAGTGCTAGAGGTCTAGCGGGGATACAAGAGACCCAGTACTTC. The chain uses TRBV20-1 and TRBJ2-5, with TRBD2 matching over 9 bases. The germline CDR1 and CDR2 sequences are DFQATT and SNEGSKA (reference sequence). The junction had 5 bases not matched to a gene; V was cut back by 1 base and J by 2 bases. CDR3 length: 15 amino acids.

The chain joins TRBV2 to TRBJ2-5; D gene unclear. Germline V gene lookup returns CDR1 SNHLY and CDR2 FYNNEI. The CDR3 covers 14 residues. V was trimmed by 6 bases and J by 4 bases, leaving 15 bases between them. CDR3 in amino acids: CASRRAGVGETQYF. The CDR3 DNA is TGTGCCAGCAGAAGGGCTGGGGTGGGAGAGACCCAGTACTTC.

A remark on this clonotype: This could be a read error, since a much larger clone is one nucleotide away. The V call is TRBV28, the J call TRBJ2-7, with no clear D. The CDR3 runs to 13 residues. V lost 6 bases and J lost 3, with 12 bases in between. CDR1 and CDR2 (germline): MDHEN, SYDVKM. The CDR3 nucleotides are TGTGCCAGCAGCTTGGCACAGCTCTACGAGCAGTACTTC. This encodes CASSLAQLYEQYF.

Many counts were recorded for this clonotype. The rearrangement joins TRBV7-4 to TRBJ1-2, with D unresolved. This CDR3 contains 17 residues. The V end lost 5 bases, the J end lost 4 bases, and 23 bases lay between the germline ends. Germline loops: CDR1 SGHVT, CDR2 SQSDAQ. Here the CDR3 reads CASSIHDSARKTYGYTF. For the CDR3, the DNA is TGTGCCAGCAGCATTCATGATTCAGCTCGAAAGACCTATGGCTACACCTTC.

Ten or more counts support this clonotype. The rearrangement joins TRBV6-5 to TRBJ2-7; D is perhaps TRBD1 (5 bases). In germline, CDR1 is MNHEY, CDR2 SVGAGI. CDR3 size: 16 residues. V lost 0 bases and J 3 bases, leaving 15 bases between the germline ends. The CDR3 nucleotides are TGTGCCAGCAGTTACTCTACAGGTGTTATAGGCTACGAGCAGTACTTC. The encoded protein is CASSYSTGVIGYEQYF.

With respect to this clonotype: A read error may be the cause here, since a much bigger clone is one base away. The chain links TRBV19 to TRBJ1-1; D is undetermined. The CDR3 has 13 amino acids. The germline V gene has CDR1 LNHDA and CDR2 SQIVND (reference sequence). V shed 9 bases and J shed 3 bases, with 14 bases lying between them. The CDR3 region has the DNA TGTGCCAGCAAAGAGTGGAGGGACACTGAAGCTTTCTTT. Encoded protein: CASKEWRDTEAFF.

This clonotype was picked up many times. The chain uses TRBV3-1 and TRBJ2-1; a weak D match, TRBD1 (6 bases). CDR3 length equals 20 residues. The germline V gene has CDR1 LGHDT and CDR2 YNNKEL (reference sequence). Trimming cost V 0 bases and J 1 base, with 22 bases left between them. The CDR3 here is CASSQDEEDLGHSSYNEQFF. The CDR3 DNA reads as TGTGCCAGCAGCCAAGATGAAGAAGATTTGGGACATTCATCCTACAATGAGCAGTTCTTC.

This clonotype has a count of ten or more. The CDR3 protein is CASSFSGGTQPQHF. CDR3 DNA sequence: TGTGCCAGCAGCTTTTCAGGGGGTACTCAGCCCCAGCATTTT. The chain carries TRBV5-5 and TRBJ1-5, with 7 bases that match TRBD1. Trimming took 2 bases from V and 6 from J; bases not matched to a gene: 5. The CDR3 sequence is 14 residues long. Germline V gene sequence: CDR1 SGHKS, CDR2 YYEKEE (reference sequence).

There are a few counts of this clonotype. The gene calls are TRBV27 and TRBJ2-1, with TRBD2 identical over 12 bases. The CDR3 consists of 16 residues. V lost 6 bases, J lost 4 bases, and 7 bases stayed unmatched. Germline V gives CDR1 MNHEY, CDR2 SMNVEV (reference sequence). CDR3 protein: CASRPLAGGTYNEQFF. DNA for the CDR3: TGTGCCAGCAGACCCCTAGCGGGGGGGACTTACAATGAGCAGTTCTTC.

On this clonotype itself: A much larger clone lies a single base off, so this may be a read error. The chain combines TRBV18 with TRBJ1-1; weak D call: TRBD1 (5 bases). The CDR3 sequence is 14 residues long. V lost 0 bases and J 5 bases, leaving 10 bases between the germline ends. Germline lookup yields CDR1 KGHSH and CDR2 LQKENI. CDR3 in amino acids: CASSPPKGRTEAFF. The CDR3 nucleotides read TGTGCCAGCTCACCACCAAAGGGACGGACTGAAGCTTTCTTT.

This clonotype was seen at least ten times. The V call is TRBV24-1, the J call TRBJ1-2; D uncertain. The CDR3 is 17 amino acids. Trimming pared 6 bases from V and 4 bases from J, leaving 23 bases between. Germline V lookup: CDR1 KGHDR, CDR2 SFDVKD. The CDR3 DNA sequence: TGTGCCACCAGTCAAAGGTTTAGTACCAGAAAGACCTATGGCTACACCTTC. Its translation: CATSQRFSTRKTYGYTF.

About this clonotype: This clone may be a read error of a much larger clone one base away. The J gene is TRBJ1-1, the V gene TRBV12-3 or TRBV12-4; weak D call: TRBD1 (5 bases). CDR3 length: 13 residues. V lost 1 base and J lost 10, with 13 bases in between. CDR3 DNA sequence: TGTGCCAGCAGTTTAGGCAGGGAAGGTCCAGCTTTCTTT. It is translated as CASSLGREGPAFF.